The rows below give T cell receptor beta chains drawn from one sample of a study of T cell responses to AZD1222 COVID-19 vaccine. This table comes from immunoSEQ multiplex PCR, and its TCRdb copy is limited to in-frame clones, with some not included. The sample includes approximately 160,000 clones, around 90% of them seen just once. The specimen comprised peripheral blood, sampled on day 0 of AZD1222 vaccination. These receptors all come from an adult in good health. CDR3s include the opening cysteine and the closing phenylalanine or tryptophan. A D gene is named only where the DNA matches it firmly. For some rows the clone size is stated as once, few or many, or as a class when expanded; others skip it.

V gene	J gene	D gene	clone size	CDR3 protein	CDR3 DNA
TRBV5-6	TRBJ1-2	NA	NA	CASNLWRGIGGYTF	TGTGCCAGCAACCTATGGAGGGGAATAGGTGGCTACACCTTC
TRBV19	TRBJ1-1	NA	NA	CASSIVGFGFRGEAFF	TGTGCCAGTAGTATAGTAGGGTTTGGATTTAGAGGTGAAGCTTTCTTT
TRBV6-1	TRBJ1-6	NA	NA	CASSEGWEGNSPLHF	TGTGCCAGCAGTGAAGGTTGGGAGGGCAATTCACCCCTCCACTTT
TRBV27	TRBJ2-1	NA	once	CASRQRPTYNEQFF	TGTGCCAGCAGGCAGCGGCCTACCTACAATGAGCAGTTCTTC
TRBV28	TRBJ1-4	TRBD1	NA	CASSRDRGEKLFF	TGTGCCAGCAGCCGGGACAGGGGAGAAAAACTGTTTTTT
TRBV7-9	TRBJ2-7	NA	NA	CASSLMSAGEQYF	TGTGCCAGCAGCTTGATGTCAGCGGGCGAGCAGTACTTC
TRBV6-5	TRBJ2-2	NA	NA	CASSYAGRAGELFF	TGTGCCAGCAGTTACGCGGGGCGCGCCGGGGAGCTGTTTTTT
TRBV7-9	TRBJ1-1	NA	NA	CASSPHRENTEAFF	TGTGCCAGCAGCCCCCACAGGGAGAACACTGAAGCTTTCTTT
TRBV9	TRBJ1-1	TRBD1	NA	CASSAGTGGWGTEAFF	TGTGCCAGCAGCGCAGGGACAGGGGGCTGGGGCACTGAAGCTTTCTTT
TRBV11-2	TRBJ2-5	NA	NA	CASSLPAEVETQYF	TGTGCCAGCAGCCTACCAGCCGAGGTGGAGACCCAGTACTTC
TRBV4-2	TRBJ1-2	NA	NA	CASSQGEGGGNYGYTF	TGTGCCAGCAGCCAAGGGGAGGGAGGTGGTAACTATGGCTACACCTTC
TRBV7-3	TRBJ2-1	TRBD2	NA	CASSLEALAGENEQFF	TGTGCCAGCAGCTTAGAGGCACTAGCGGGGGAAAATGAGCAGTTCTTC
TRBV19	TRBJ1-6	NA	NA	CASNRGVGNSPLHF	TGTGCCAGTAATCGGGGAGTAGGTAATTCACCCCTCCACTTT
TRBV7-9	TRBJ2-3	NA	NA	CASSLILGPPSTDTQYF	TGTGCCAGCAGCTTAATCCTGGGCCCCCCATCCACAGATACGCAGTATTTT
TRBV27	TRBJ1-5	TRBD1	NA	CASSSQGVVTNQPQHF	TGTGCCAGCAGTTCTCAGGGGGTGGTTACAAATCAGCCCCAGCATTTT
TRBV19	TRBJ2-7	NA	NA	CASSTRAGSSYEQYF	TGTGCCAGTAGTACCCGTGCGGGTAGCTCCTACGAGCAGTACTTC
TRBV12-2	TRBJ2-1	NA	NA	CASRLAPTGLADSYNEQFF	TGTGCAAGTCGCTTAGCCCCTACCGGACTAGCGGATTCCTACAATGAGCAGTTCTTC
TRBV6-1	TRBJ2-7	NA	NA	CASSEQIVYEQYF	TGTGCCAGCAGTGAACAGATCGTCTACGAGCAGTACTTC
TRBV7-2	TRBJ2-5	TRBD1	NA	CASSLRDRGTETQYF	TGTGCCAGCAGCTTACGGGACAGGGGGACAGAGACCCAGTACTTC
TRBV2	TRBJ2-2	TRBD2	NA	CASGLATNTGELFF	TGTGCCAGCGGACTAGCGACGAACACCGGGGAGCTGTTTTTT
TRBV2	TRBJ1-3	TRBD1	NA	CASSGQGAAGNTIYF	TGTGCCAGCAGTGGTCAGGGGGCCGCTGGAAACACCATATATTTT
TRBV2	TRBJ2-7	TRBD1	NA	CASKGQGAGEQYF	TGTGCCAGCAAGGGCCAGGGGGCGGGAGAGCAGTACTTC
TRBV3-1/TRBV3-2	TRBJ1-4	NA	NA	CASSPQGRTNEKLFF	TGTGCCAGCAGCCCCCAGGGGCGTACTAATGAAAAACTGTTTTTT
TRBV6-5	TRBJ1-5	TRBD1	NA	CASSLTGGHQPQHF	TGTGCCAGCAGTCTGACAGGGGGACATCAGCCCCAGCATTTT
TRBV7-9	TRBJ1-4	NA	NA	CASSLSGPNEKLFF	TGTGCCAGCAGCTTATCGGGCCCGAATGAAAAACTGTTTTTT
TRBV7-5	TRBJ2-7	NA	NA	CVRSPGGRILLSLSYEQYF	TGTGTCAGAAGCCCAGGGGGCAGAATCCTACTTTCCCTCTCCTACGAGCAGTACTTC
TRBV7-3	TRBJ1-1	NA	NA	CASSLTAQEITEAFF	TGTGCCAGCAGCTTAACGGCGCAGGAGATAACTGAAGCTTTCTTT
TRBV11-1	TRBJ1-1	NA	NA	CASSLGLNTEAFF	TGTGCCAGCAGCTTAGGACTGAACACTGAAGCTTTCTTT
TRBV10-1	TRBJ2-1	TRBD1	NA	CASSDLTGGDLWDEQFF	TGCGCCAGCAGTGACCTGACAGGGGGTGACTTGTGGGATGAGCAGTTCTTC
TRBV5-1	TRBJ2-7	TRBD2	NA	CASSKLAGGYEQYF	TGCGCCAGCAGCAAACTAGCGGGGGGCTACGAGCAGTACTTC
TRBV5-1	TRBJ1-4	TRBD1	NA	CASSLAGTGQKLFF	TGCGCCAGCAGCTTGGCCGGGACAGGGCAAAAACTGTTTTTT
TRBV5-1	TRBJ1-2	NA	few	CASSRTVNYGYTF	TGCGCCAGCAGCCGGACAGTTAACTATGGCTACACCTTC
TRBV6-5	TRBJ2-2	NA	NA	CASSSPGELFF	TGTGCCAGCAGCTCGCCCGGGGAGCTGTTTTTT
TRBV4-1	TRBJ2-7	NA	once	CASSSRDLTYEQYF	TGCGCCAGCAGCTCCCGGGACTTAACCTACGAGCAGTACTTC
TRBV30	TRBJ2-1	NA	NA	CAFDLGVGWQFF	TGTGCCTTTGACCTAGGCGTAGGCTGGCAGTTCTTC
TRBV29-1	TRBJ1-1	NA	NA	CSVESRGQAGLEAFF	TGCAGCGTTGAATCCCGGGGACAAGCCGGCCTTGAAGCTTTCTTT
TRBV28	TRBJ2-1	NA	once	CASSAGEQFF	TGTGCCAGCAGCGCAGGTGAGCAGTTCTTC
TRBV18	TRBJ1-4	TRBD1	NA	CASSSTGGAPNEKLFF	TGTGCCAGCTCATCGACAGGGGGCGCCCCTAATGAAAAACTGTTTTTT
TRBV11-2	TRBJ2-2	NA	NA	CASSLNADDLLNTGELFF	TGTGCCAGCAGCTTAAACGCCGACGACCTTTTGAACACCGGGGAGCTGTTTTTT
TRBV28	TRBJ1-3	NA	NA	CASSLSGVNTIYF	TGTGCCAGCAGTTTATCGGGGGTAAACACCATATATTTT
TRBV5-4	TRBJ2-7	NA	few	CASSLAVGDYEQYF	TGTGCCAGCAGCTTAGCGGTTGGGGACTACGAGCAGTACTTC
TRBV18	TRBJ2-3	NA	NA	CASSPRQMSTDTQYF	TGTGCCAGCTCACCGCGACAGATGAGCACAGATACGCAGTATTTT
TRBV7-9	TRBJ2-1	TRBD2	NA	CASSLAQREGDEQFF	TGTGCCAGCAGCTTAGCGCAGCGGGAGGGCGATGAGCAGTTCTTC
TRBV4-1	TRBJ2-1	TRBD1	NA	CASSPGTGGFNNEQFF	TGCGCCAGCAGCCCCGGGACAGGGGGTTTCAACAATGAGCAGTTCTTC
TRBV5-6	TRBJ2-2	NA	NA	CASSLVGGRTRTGELFF	TGTGCCAGCAGCTTGGTAGGAGGACGTACGCGCACCGGGGAGCTGTTTTTT
TRBV2	TRBJ1-2	NA	NA	CASSEEIAPPNYGYTF	TGTGCCAGCAGTGAAGAGATAGCCCCCCCCAACTATGGCTACACCTTC
TRBV20-1	TRBJ2-7	NA	NA	CSASPGTGSSYEQYF	TGCAGTGCTAGTCCAGGTACAGGGAGCTCCTACGAGCAGTACTTC
TRBV10-3	TRBJ2-7	TRBD2	once	CAISLGLAGSQSQQYF	TGTGCCATCAGCCTAGGACTAGCGGGTTCTCAATCTCAGCAGTACTTC
TRBV6-2/TRBV6-3	TRBJ1-5	NA	NA	CASSFSAGPQHF	TGTGCCAGCAGTTTTTCCGCTGGGCCCCAGCATTTT
TRBV18	TRBJ2-1	NA	NA	CASSPDWGLAEQFF	TGTGCCAGCTCACCTGATTGGGGCCTAGCGGAGCAGTTCTTC
TRBV4-1	TRBJ1-1	NA	NA	CASSQGGGMNTEAFF	TGCGCCAGCAGCCAAGGCGGAGGGATGAACACTGAAGCTTTCTTT
TRBV4-2	TRBJ2-1	NA	NA	CASSLKAGGNEQFF	TGTGCCAGCAGCCTCAAAGCGGGCGGCAATGAGCAGTTCTTC
TRBV7-8	TRBJ1-1	TRBD1	NA	CASSLEPFFRGKTGQVNTEAFF	TGTGCCAGCAGCTTAGAGCCCTTTTTTCGTGGAAAGACAGGGCAGGTAAACACTGAAGCTTTCTTT
TRBV5-1	TRBJ1-4	NA	NA	CASSWGAEGKLFF	TGCGCCAGCAGCTGGGGGGCAGAGGGAAAACTGTTTTTT
TRBV5-6	TRBJ1-1	NA	NA	CASSLRGGDTEAFF	TGTGCCAGCAGCTTAAGGGGCGGCGACACTGAAGCTTTCTTT
TRBV7-7	TRBJ2-2	NA	NA	CASRGEGPGELFF	TGTGCCAGCAGGGGCGAAGGGCCCGGGGAGCTGTTTTTT
TRBV18	TRBJ1-5	NA	NA	CASSPDFTQPQHF	TGTGCCAGCTCACCAGACTTTACTCAGCCCCAGCATTTT
TRBV7-2	TRBJ2-3	NA	once	CASSPSFLRDTQYF	TGTGCCAGCAGCCCCAGCTTCCTCCGAGATACGCAGTATTTT
TRBV7-2	TRBJ1-5	NA	few	CASSLTSQPNQPQHF	TGTGCCAGCAGCTTAACATCCCAGCCGAATCAGCCCCAGCATTTT